A single sample is the source of the 13 T cell receptor beta chains below, sequenced in a study of T cell changes during pregnancy in multiple sclerosis. The table came from immunoSEQ multiplex PCR; TCRdb's copy has only in-frame clones and leaves some out. Here the sample spans about 25,000 clones, approximately 86% being singletons. The specimen was CD8+ T cells from peripheral blood mononuclear cells, collected in the first trimester of pregnancy. The receptors stem from a female donor in good health, enrolled as a control in a pregnancy study.

The chain joins TRBV4-1 to TRBJ2-3, with a possible D match to TRBD2 (5 bases). The CDR3 has 15 amino acids. The germline V and J ends were trimmed by 1 base and 4 bases, with 12 bases remaining between them. Per the germline V gene, CDR1 is MGHRA and CDR2 is YSYEKL. CDR3 bases: TGCGCCAGCAGCCAAGGGATCGTGAGGGCAGATACGCAGTATTTT. Its translation is CASSQGIVRADTQYF.

The V gene is TRBV28, the J gene TRBJ1-5, with D perhaps TRBD1 (6 bases). V was cut by 5 bases and J by 1 base, with 6 bases left in between. The CDR3 spans 13 residues. Germline-derived CDR1 and CDR2 are MDHEN and SYDVKM. The CDR3 here is CASSTGSNQPQHF. The CDR3 DNA is TGTGCCAGCAGTACAGGGAGCAATCAGCCCCAGCATTTT.

V gene TRBV19 combines with J gene TRBJ2-5; a weak D match, TRBD1 (6 bases). Per the germline V gene, CDR1 is LNHDA and CDR2 is SQIVND (reference sequence). The V end lost 5 bases, the J end lost 5 bases, and 18 bases lay between the germline ends. The CDR3 length is 15 residues. The CDR3 spells CASSLPGTSEETQYF. CDR3 coding DNA: TGTGCCAGTAGTCTCCCCGGGACATCGGAGGAGACCCAGTACTTC.

This clone was counted a few times. This chain links TRBV29-1 with TRBJ2-1; 7 nucleotides match TRBD2. Germline CDR1 reads SQVTM; CDR2 reads ANQGSEA. With V trimmed by 6 bases and J by 9 bases, 5 bases remained unmatched. This CDR3 is 11 amino acids long. DNA of the CDR3: TGCAGCGTGGGCGGGAGCCCTGAGCAGTTCTTC. Translating it yields CSVGGSPEQFF.

The rearrangement uses TRBV6-4 and TRBJ1-5; D is ambiguous. The CDR3 is 13 amino acids. V dropped 3 bases and J dropped 3 bases, with 6 bases sitting between them. Germline values: CDR1 MRHNA, CDR2 SNTAGT. The CDR3 here is CASSERVNQPQHF. The CDR3 nucleotides are TGTGCCAGCAGTGAGAGGGTCAATCAGCCCCAGCATTTT.

This clone was counted between two and nine times. The J gene is TRBJ1-1, the V gene TRBV7-9; 7 bases match TRBD1. The CDR3 covers 14 residues. CDR1 is SEHNR, CDR2 FQNEAQ, per germline (reference sequence). V trimming: 5 bases; J trimming: 5 bases; junction bases outside the gene matches: 8. CDR3 sequence (DNA): TGTGCCAGCAGCCCAACGACAGGGATTACTGAAGCTTTCTTT. It codes for CASSPTTGITEAFF. Drawing the rest from reference TRBV7-9 and TRBJ1-1, the complete variable domain is DTGVSQNPRHKITKRGQNVTFRCDPISEHNRLYWYRQTLGQGPEFLTYFQNEAQLEKSRLLSDRFSAERPKGSFSTLEIQRTEQGDSAMYLCASSPTTGITEAFFGQGTRLTVV.

Here the CDR3 DNA reads TGTGCCAGCACCCTGGGGAGGAGCTCCTACGAGCAGTACTTC. Protein sequence: CASTLGRSSYEQYF. The V and J genes are TRBV28 and TRBJ2-7, with D perhaps matching TRBD2 (6 bases). Germline CDR1 and CDR2: MDHEN and SYDVKM. The CDR3 sequence is 14 residues long. Trimming took off 7 bases at V and 0 bases at J, with 13 bases between the two ends.

This sequence joins TRBV28 and TRBJ2-7; TRBD2 aligns across 8 bases. CDR3 size: 14 residues. Per the germline V gene, CDR1 is MDHEN and CDR2 is SYDVKM. J gave up 2 bases and V 6 bases, and 6 bases lay outside the gene matches. This chain's CDR3 is CASSMGSGTYEQYF. The CDR3 nucleotides are TGTGCCAGCAGCATGGGTAGCGGGACCTACGAGCAGTACTTC.

V usage is TRBV18 and J usage is TRBJ2-2; 8 positions match TRBD1. The CDR3 is 14 amino acids. Germline lookup yields CDR1 KGHSH and CDR2 LQKENI. The J segment lost 6 bases and the V segment lost 6 bases, leaving 6 bases of the junction unmatched. CDR3 loop: CASSQTGASGELFF. The DNA for the CDR3 is TGTGCCAGCTCCCAGACAGGGGCCTCCGGGGAGCTGTTTTTT.

The chain carries TRBV28 and TRBJ1-5; 7 nucleotides line up with TRBD1. The CDR3 loop spans 14 amino acids. After removal of 6 bases from V and 9 bases from J, the junction contained 11 bases not matched to a gene. Per germline, CDR1 MDHEN and CDR2 SYDVKM. The chain's CDR3 is CASSDREESVPQHF. DNA for the CDR3: TGTGCCAGCAGCGACAGGGAGGAGAGTGTGCCCCAGCATTTT.

The V and J genes are TRBV7-9 and TRBJ2-3; TRBD2 matches at 13 bases. The CDR3 extends over 13 amino acids. Trimming at V came to 6 bases and at J to 13 bases, leaving 7 bases not matched to a gene. From germline, CDR1 is SEHNR and CDR2 FQNEAQ (reference sequence). This CDR3 reads CASSSGTSGDKYF. Written as DNA, the CDR3 is TGTGCCAGCAGTTCCGGGACTAGCGGGGATAAGTATTTT.

This clone was found once. The chain employs TRBV28 and TRBJ2-7; 7 positions agree with TRBD1. This CDR3 region has 13 residues. The germline gives CDR1 MDHEN, CDR2 SYDVKM. V dropped 9 bases and J dropped 0; count of bases not matched to a gene: 5. DNA of the CDR3: TGTGCCAGTAACAGGGGAACCTCCTACGAGCAGTACTTC. Its protein product is CASNRGTSYEQYF. The whole variable domain, remainder taken from reference TRBV28 and TRBJ2-7, is DVKVTQSSRYLVKRTGEKVFLECVQDMDHENMFWYRQDPGLGLRLIYFSYDVKMKEKGDIPEGYSVSREKKERFSLILESASTNQTSMYLCASNRGTSYEQYFGPGTRLTVT.

The rearrangement links TRBV4-1 to TRBJ2-5, with no clear D. The J call is uncertain, as TRBJ2-7 better fits the DNA end. Per germline, CDR1 MGHRA and CDR2 YSYEKL. The CDR3 consists of 13 residues. The CDR3 spells CASSQVFSYEQYF. The CDR3 coding sequence is TGCGCCAGCAGCCAAGTGTTTTCCTACGAGCAGTACTTC.